These T cell receptor beta chains were read from a single sample in a study of blood T cell repertoires in COVID-19. The assay was immunoSEQ multiplex PCR, and TCRdb's table has in-frame clones only and misses some. The data hold under 300,000 clones, with approximately 85% observed a single time. The sample was peripheral blood. The receptors stem from a woman aged 70-85 years with acute or convalescent COVID-19. The CDR3 runs from the conserved cysteine through the conserved F or W. Fields, in order: clone size, J gene, D gene, V gene, CDR3 protein, CDR3 DNA. D genes are given only for firm matches. Some rows have no size entry. The others give once, few or many, or a class for an expanded clone.

clone size: NA; J gene: TRBJ1-1; D gene: NA; V gene: TRBV7-9; CDR3 protein: CASSLAGGSNTEAFF; CDR3 DNA: TGTGCCAGCAGCTTAGCGGGGGGGTCGAACACTGAAGCTTTCTTT
clone size: NA; J gene: TRBJ2-2; D gene: NA; V gene: TRBV7-8; CDR3 protein: CASSRQITGELFF; CDR3 DNA: TGTGCCAGCAGCCGACAGATCACCGGGGAGCTGTTTTTT
clone size: few; J gene: TRBJ2-7; D gene: NA; V gene: TRBV7-9; CDR3 protein: CASSLGRSYEQYF; CDR3 DNA: TGTGCCAGCAGCTTGGGCAGGTCCTACGAGCAGTACTTC
clone size: few; J gene: TRBJ1-5; D gene: TRBD1; V gene: TRBV6-6; CDR3 protein: CASREQGRGDQPQHF; CDR3 DNA: TGTGCCAGCAGGGAACAGGGGAGAGGGGATCAGCCCCAGCATTTT
clone size: NA; J gene: TRBJ1-6; D gene: NA; V gene: TRBV10-3; CDR3 protein: CAISEARRNSPLHF; CDR3 DNA: TGTGCCATCAGTGAAGCCAGGCGAAATTCACCCCTCCACTTT
clone size: few; J gene: TRBJ2-5; D gene: TRBD2; V gene: TRBV12-5; CDR3 protein: CASGLVRPSGAGTQYF; CDR3 DNA: TGTGCTAGTGGTTTGGTACGGCCGAGCGGGGCAGGGACCCAGTACTTC
clone size: NA; J gene: TRBJ1-5; D gene: TRBD1; V gene: TRBV2; CDR3 protein: CASLRDRDQPQHF; CDR3 DNA: TGTGCCAGCCTCCGGGACAGGGATCAGCCCCAGCATTTT
clone size: NA; J gene: TRBJ2-3; D gene: TRBD2; V gene: TRBV10-3; CDR3 protein: CALGAGSTDTQYF; CDR3 DNA: TGTGCCCTAGGAGCGGGGAGCACAGATACGCAGTATTTT
clone size: once; J gene: TRBJ1-4; D gene: TRBD1; V gene: TRBV25-1; CDR3 protein: CASSLRTGTNEKLFF; CDR3 DNA: TGTGCCAGCAGTCTGAGGACAGGCACGAATGAAAAACTGTTTTTT
clone size: NA; J gene: TRBJ2-2; D gene: TRBD1; V gene: TRBV5-5; CDR3 protein: CASSSSGGVLSGELFF; CDR3 DNA: TGTGCCAGCAGCTCCTCAGGGGGCGTCTTGTCTGGGGAGCTGTTTTTT
clone size: NA; J gene: TRBJ1-6; D gene: NA; V gene: TRBV6-1; CDR3 protein: CASSETGTLNSPLHF; CDR3 DNA: TGTGCCAGCAGTGAAACGGGGACACTCAATTCACCCCTCCACTTT
clone size: NA; J gene: TRBJ2-7; D gene: NA; V gene: TRBV3-1/TRBV3-2; CDR3 protein: CASSQAVTGAYEQYF; CDR3 DNA: TGTGCCAGCAGCCAAGCGGTCACAGGTGCCTACGAGCAGTACTTC
clone size: NA; J gene: TRBJ1-4; D gene: NA; V gene: TRBV6-1; CDR3 protein: CASSERGRSEKLFF; CDR3 DNA: TGTGCCAGCAGTGAACGAGGGCGAAGCGAAAAACTGTTTTTT
clone size: NA; J gene: TRBJ1-1; D gene: NA; V gene: TRBV5-1; CDR3 protein: CASSRTGNTEAFF; CDR3 DNA: TGCGCCAGCAGCCGAACAGGTAACACTGAAGCTTTCTTT
clone size: NA; J gene: TRBJ1-6; D gene: NA; V gene: TRBV30; CDR3 protein: CTPAKNRDNSPLHF; CDR3 DNA: TGTACCCCCGCCAAAAACAGGGACAATTCACCCCTCCACTTT
clone size: once; J gene: TRBJ1-2; D gene: NA; V gene: TRBV21-1; CDR3 protein: CASSRNRGANYGYTF; CDR3 DNA: TGTGCCAGCAGCCGAAACAGGGGCGCTAACTATGGCTACACCTTC
clone size: NA; J gene: TRBJ1-2; D gene: NA; V gene: TRBV24-1; CDR3 protein: CATSDRQGTNGYTF; CDR3 DNA: TGTGCCACCAGTGATCGGCAGGGAACAAATGGCTACACCTTC
clone size: NA; J gene: TRBJ2-3; D gene: TRBD2; V gene: TRBV7-2; CDR3 protein: CASSPGLAGGRDTQYF; CDR3 DNA: TGTGCCAGCAGCCCGGGACTAGCGGGGGGCCGGGATACGCAGTATTTT
clone size: NA; J gene: TRBJ1-1; D gene: NA; V gene: TRBV7-9; CDR3 protein: CASSLEMPGTEAFF; CDR3 DNA: TGTGCCAGCAGCTTAGAAATGCCGGGCACTGAAGCTTTCTTT
clone size: once; J gene: TRBJ1-2; D gene: NA; V gene: TRBV18; CDR3 protein: CASSSSANYGYTF; CDR3 DNA: TGTGCCAGCTCCTCGAGTGCTAACTATGGCTACACCTTC
clone size: NA; J gene: TRBJ1-2; D gene: NA; V gene: TRBV5-4; CDR3 protein: CASSLLTGNYGYTF; CDR3 DNA: TGTGCCAGCAGCTTATTAACAGGGAACTATGGCTACACCTTC
clone size: NA; J gene: TRBJ2-5; D gene: TRBD2; V gene: TRBV5-1; CDR3 protein: CASSPGLAGGREQETQYF; CDR3 DNA: TGCGCCAGCAGCCCAGGACTAGCGGGGGGTAGGGAGCAAGAGACCCAGTACTTC
clone size: NA; J gene: TRBJ1-3; D gene: NA; V gene: TRBV7-2; CDR3 protein: CASSFGSSSGNTIYF; CDR3 DNA: TGTGCCAGCAGCTTCGGGTCTAGCTCTGGAAACACCATATATTTT
clone size: NA; J gene: TRBJ1-2; D gene: NA; V gene: TRBV3-1/TRBV3-2; CDR3 protein: CASSQEIRSEGVGYTF; CDR3 DNA: TGTGCCAGCAGCCAAGAAATTCGTTCGGAAGGGGTGGGCTACACCTTC
clone size: NA; J gene: TRBJ2-1; D gene: NA; V gene: TRBV7-9; CDR3 protein: CASSLGGVSYNEQFF; CDR3 DNA: TGTGCCAGCAGCTTAGGGGGAGTGTCCTACAATGAGCAGTTCTTC
clone size: NA; J gene: TRBJ2-5; D gene: NA; V gene: TRBV29-1; CDR3 protein: CSVGPTSGETQYF; CDR3 DNA: TGCAGCGTTGGCCCGACATCGGGGGAGACCCAGTACTTC
clone size: few; J gene: TRBJ2-7; D gene: NA; V gene: TRBV19; CDR3 protein: CASRLRPSASYEQYF; CDR3 DNA: TGTGCCAGTAGACTCAGACCTAGCGCGTCCTACGAGCAGTACTTC
clone size: few; J gene: TRBJ1-6; D gene: NA; V gene: TRBV5-1; CDR3 protein: CASTPGGASPLHF; CDR3 DNA: TGCGCCAGCACCCCGGGGGGAGCCTCACCCCTCCACTTT
clone size: NA; J gene: TRBJ2-3; D gene: TRBD2; V gene: TRBV9; CDR3 protein: CASSALSGGTDTQYF; CDR3 DNA: TGTGCCAGCAGCGCGCTTAGCGGGGGCACAGATACGCAGTATTTT
clone size: NA; J gene: TRBJ1-1; D gene: NA; V gene: TRBV5-5; CDR3 protein: CASSLEAVATEAFF; CDR3 DNA: TGTGCCAGCAGCTTGGAGGCAGTAGCAACTGAAGCTTTCTTT
clone size: NA; J gene: TRBJ1-5; D gene: TRBD1; V gene: TRBV7-2; CDR3 protein: CASSLVGQAFDSNQPQHF; CDR3 DNA: TGTGCCAGCAGCTTGGTTGGACAGGCTTTTGATAGCAATCAGCCCCAGCATTTT
clone size: once; J gene: TRBJ1-4; D gene: NA; V gene: TRBV5-4; CDR3 protein: CASSLGPEGRNEKLFF; CDR3 DNA: TGTGCCAGCAGCTTGGGTCCTGAGGGGAGGAATGAAAAACTGTTTTTT
clone size: NA; J gene: TRBJ2-1; D gene: NA; V gene: TRBV2; CDR3 protein: CASLAGAYNEQFF; CDR3 DNA: TGTGCCAGCCTAGCAGGAGCCTACAATGAGCAGTTCTTC
clone size: NA; J gene: TRBJ1-2; D gene: TRBD1; V gene: TRBV7-9; CDR3 protein: CATGGGTGYGYTF; CDR3 DNA: TGTGCAACCGGAGGGGGCACCGGCTATGGCTACACCTTC
clone size: NA; J gene: TRBJ1-1; D gene: NA; V gene: TRBV18; CDR3 protein: CASSPRAGNTEAFF; CDR3 DNA: TGTGCCAGCTCACCTCGGGCGGGTAACACTGAAGCTTTCTTT
clone size: NA; J gene: TRBJ1-2; D gene: NA; V gene: TRBV25-1; CDR3 protein: CASSLAGDGYTF; CDR3 DNA: TGTGCCAGCAGTTTGGCAGGCGACGGCTACACCTTC
clone size: NA; J gene: TRBJ2-1; D gene: NA; V gene: TRBV2; CDR3 protein: CASSPQGDEQFF; CDR3 DNA: TGTGCCAGCAGCCCCCAGGGCGATGAGCAGTTCTTC
clone size: few; J gene: TRBJ1-6; D gene: TRBD1; V gene: TRBV5-6; CDR3 protein: CASSRGTGSYNSPLHF; CDR3 DNA: TGTGCCAGCAGCAGGGGGACAGGCAGCTATAATTCACCCCTCCACTTT
clone size: many; J gene: TRBJ2-7; D gene: NA; V gene: TRBV7-9; CDR3 protein: CASSFRDTYEQYF; CDR3 DNA: TGTGCCAGCAGCTTTAGAGACACCTACGAGCAGTACTTC
clone size: once; J gene: TRBJ1-2; D gene: NA; V gene: TRBV6-1; CDR3 protein: CASSAPGRTNGYGYTF; CDR3 DNA: TGTGCCAGCAGTGCCCCGGGACGGACTAACGGCTATGGCTACACCTTC